This is a list of T cell receptor beta chains from one sample in a study of blood T cells in healthy people across ages. TCRdb reanalysed the 5' RACE reads using MiXCR and keeps one entry per CDR3 protein. This sample carries roughly 700,000 distinct CDR3 sequences, approximately 49% of them seen once, and the ten largest clones take under 35%. Sequences were obtained from blood. These receptors came from a woman aged 60-75 years in good health. Each CDR3 is given with its conserved first and last residue. The D gene is left open where the match is weak. Clone size is given for some rows only: seen once, a few or many times, or a class if the clone is expanded.

>TRBJ2-3|TRBV2|NA|NA
TGTGCCAGCGCGCCCGACCGGTTCCAGATACGAACCACAGATACGCAGTATTTT
CASAPDRFQIRTTDTQYF
>TRBJ2-3|TRBV15|TRBD2|NA
TGTGCCACCAGCAGAAGTAGCGGGAGGGCCGGAGATACGCAGTATTTT
CATSRSSGRAGDTQYF
>TRBJ1-6|TRBV7-2|NA|NA
TGTGCCAGCAGCTTTGCAGGGACACCCCTCCACTTT
CASSFAGTPLHF
>TRBJ2-1|TRBV5-1|TRBD1|NA
TGCGCCAGCAGCTCCGGGACAGAATACAATGAGCAGTTCTTC
CASSSGTEYNEQFF
>TRBJ1-5|TRBV5-6|NA|once
TGTGCCAGCAGCTTGATTTCTCGGGGGGCGAGGCAGCCCCAGCATTTT
CASSLISRGARQPQHF
>TRBJ2-7|TRBV27|NA|NA
TGTGCCAGCCCGACAGGCCCGGGGGTCTACGAGCAGTACTTC
CASPTGPGVYEQYF
>TRBJ1-5|TRBV12-3/TRBV12-4|TRBD1|NA
TGTGCCAGCAGTCGGGGACAGGGAGCCTTAAATCAGCCCCAGCATTTT
CASSRGQGALNQPQHF
>TRBJ1-5|TRBV6-2/TRBV6-3|TRBD1|NA
TGTGCCAACAGTTATCACAGGGGGCGACTATTCGATATTAATCAGCCCCAGCATTTT
CANSYHRGRLFDINQPQHF
>TRBJ2-3|TRBV5-4|NA|once
TGTGCCAGCAGCGCCCGGACACCAGATACGCAGTATTTT
CASSARTPDTQYF
>TRBJ2-5|TRBV28|NA|NA
TGTGCCAGCACAACTCGGGTCCCAGGGGAGACCCAGTACTTC
CASTTRVPGETQYF
>TRBJ1-4|TRBV29-1|NA|many
TGCAGCGTAGGAACGGAGACAGGAGGAGGGGAAAAACTGTTTTTT
CSVGTETGGGEKLFF
>TRBJ2-1|TRBV6-2/TRBV6-3|TRBD1|NA
TGTGCCAGCAGTTCGCGGTCGGGACAGGGCTACAATGAGCAGTTCTTC
CASSSRSGQGYNEQFF
>TRBJ2-2|TRBV4-3|TRBD2|NA
TGCGCCAGCAGCCAGGGGACTAGCGGGAGGTCCGGGGAGCTGTTTTTT
CASSQGTSGRSGELFF
>TRBJ2-1|TRBV20-1|NA|NA
TGCAGTGCTAGAGACTGGCGCGGGAACCACAATGAGCAGTTCTTC
CSARDWRGNHNEQFF
>TRBJ2-2|TRBV20-1|NA|few
TGCAGTGCCCGGGACTCGACTGGGCCCGGGGAGCTGTTTTTT
CSARDSTGPGELFF
>TRBJ2-7|TRBV5-1|NA|few
TGCGCCAGCAGCTTGCCTAGCGCCTCCTACGAGCAGTACTTC
CASSLPSASYEQYF
>TRBJ2-5|TRBV20-1|NA|NA
TGCAGTGCCCTAGGGGAGACCCAGTACTTC
CSALGETQYF
>TRBJ2-2|TRBV12-3/TRBV12-4|NA|NA
TGTGCCAGCAGTTTAAGGATTCACACCGGGGAGCTGTTTTTT
CASSLRIHTGELFF
>TRBJ1-2|TRBV18|TRBD1|NA
TGTGCCAGCTCACCGGGACAGGGGAAGCATGGCTACACCTTC
CASSPGQGKHGYTF
>TRBJ2-3|TRBV20-1|NA|NA
TGCAGTGCTAGAGATTGGAGATCCGATACGCAGTATTTT
CSARDWRSDTQYF
>TRBJ1-4|TRBV3-1|TRBD1|NA
TGTGCCAGCAGCGGGGGACAGGGGACCGAAAAACTGTTTTTT
CASSGGQGTEKLFF
>TRBJ2-7|TRBV15|NA|NA
TGTGCCACCAGCAGCGACAACTCCTACGAGCAGTACTTC
CATSSDNSYEQYF
>TRBJ1-2|TRBV6-6|NA|NA
TGTGCCAGCACCCTTGCTTGGAGGGGCCTGGGCTACACCTTC
CASTLAWRGLGYTF
>TRBJ2-5|TRBV5-1|NA|few
TGCGCCAGCAGCTTGGATGACGGGACCCCCCTACGATTGCAGTACTTC
CASSLDDGTPLRLQYF
>TRBJ2-6|TRBV28|TRBD1|NA
TGTGCCAGCAGTCTACAGGGGGAAGGCTCTGGGGCCAACGTCCTGACTTTC
CASSLQGEGSGANVLTF
>TRBJ2-7|TRBV7-9|NA|NA
TGTGCCAGCAGCTTAGAATACAGCTACGAGCAGTACTTC
CASSLEYSYEQYF
>TRBJ1-1|TRBV6-1|NA|NA
TGTGCCAGCAGTGAAAGCCTATGGGGGTACGCTGAAGCTTTCTTT
CASSESLWGYAEAFF
>TRBJ1-2|TRBV29-1|NA|NA
TGCAGCGTCCCTGACCCGAGGTATGGGTATGGCTACACCTTC
CSVPDPRYGYGYTF
>TRBJ1-2|TRBV20-1|NA|NA
TGCAGTGCTAGGTTTGCCTATGGCTACACCTTC
CSARFAYGYTF
>TRBJ2-3|TRBV7-6|NA|NA
TGTGCCAGCAGTCTCGGGACACTCACAGATACGCAGTATTTT
CASSLGTLTDTQYF
>TRBJ2-3|TRBV7-2|NA|NA
TGTGCCAGCAGCTTAGGGGTCTCCCCTGGGGCACGAGATACGCAGTATTTT
CASSLGVSPGARDTQYF
>TRBJ1-1|TRBV6-2/TRBV6-3|NA|NA
TGTGCCAGCAGTTATTTCTTCTTGACAGGGAACACTGAAGCTTTCTTT
CASSYFFLTGNTEAFF
>TRBJ1-1|TRBV5-6|NA|NA
TGTGCCAGCAGCTTGTGCACAGTGAACACTGAAGCTTTCTTT
CASSLCTVNTEAFF
>TRBJ1-1|TRBV3-1|NA|NA
TGTGCCAGCAGCCGTCAGGGGCCCTACACTGAAGCTTTCTTT
CASSRQGPYTEAFF
>TRBJ1-5|TRBV12-3/TRBV12-4|NA|many
TGTGCCAGCAGTTCCTGGGGCAGGGGACTTGGACAGCCCCAGCATTTT
CASSSWGRGLGQPQHF
>TRBJ2-1|TRBV4-3|NA|many
TGCGCCAGCAGCCAAGATGTCGGTTCCTACAATGAGCAGTTCTTC
CASSQDVGSYNEQFF
>TRBJ2-3|TRBV7-2|NA|NA
TGTGCCAGCAGCCTCAGGACAGCTTACACAGATACGCAGTATTTT
CASSLRTAYTDTQYF